The rows below give T cell receptor beta chains drawn from one sample of a study of CD8+ T cells in alopecia areata. The method was immunoSEQ multiplex PCR; TCRdb's version includes in-frame clones alone and lacks a portion of them. This sample has over 120,000 clones; roughly 54% occur once, and the top ten carry roughly 15%. This specimen was CD8+ T cells sorted from blood, taken at week 4, from a patient treated with tofacitinib. The receptor set was obtained from a human donor with alopecia areata. Both conserved end residues are part of each CDR3. The D gene is left open where the match is weak. Clone size is shown for a subset of rows, as once, few, many or a class of expanded clone.

clone size	D gene	V gene	J gene	CDR3 DNA	CDR3 protein
.	.	TRBV13	TRBJ2-3	TGTGCCAGCCGATTCCTCAGGGAAACTGCAGATACGCAGTATTTT	CASRFLRETADTQYF
.	.	TRBV6-5	TRBJ2-7	TGTGCCAGCAGTCCTCGGACGGACACCTACGAGCAGTACTTC	CASSPRTDTYEQYF
few	.	TRBV7-4	TRBJ2-1	TGTGCCAGCCCATACGGGGGCTGGATCTCCTACAATGAGCAGTTCTTC	CASPYGGWISYNEQFF
.	.	TRBV29-1	TRBJ2-1	TGCAGCGTTGATGTTACGGCAGGGGCTAGGAATGAGCAGTTCTTC	CSVDVTAGARNEQFF
.	TRBD2	TRBV5-6	TRBJ2-1	TGTGCCAGCAGCTTGGACCCGGGACTAGCGGGGGTAAATGAGCAGTTCTTC	CASSLDPGLAGVNEQFF
.	TRBD1	TRBV7-9	TRBJ2-1	TGTGCCAGCACCGGGACAGAGATCTACAATGAGCAGTTCTTC	CASTGTEIYNEQFF
.	TRBD1	TRBV19	TRBJ1-2	TGTGCCAGTACCCTTTGGACAGGGGATCTTAGCTATGGCTACACCTTC	CASTLWTGDLSYGYTF
.	TRBD1	TRBV15	TRBJ1-2	TGTGCCACCAGCCCCAGGGACAGGGGGCGCGATGGCTACACCTTC	CATSPRDRGRDGYTF
.	.	TRBV30	TRBJ1-2	TGTGCCTCCAAATTGATCGAGGACATGGCGAACTATGGCTACACCTTC	CASKLIEDMANYGYTF
.	.	TRBV5-1	TRBJ2-5	TGCGCCAGCAGCTTGTCGGGTGGGCAGGGTCTACAAGAGACCCAGTACTTC	CASSLSGGQGLQETQYF
.	TRBD1	TRBV29-1	TRBJ2-5	TGCAGCGTTGAGGGGACGCGGGCGGCAGGGGGGACCCAGTACTTC	CSVEGTRAAGGTQYF
.	.	TRBV7-3	TRBJ2-1	TGTGCCAGCAGCTTAAATTTGGGAGAAATCCCGGATTACAATGAGCAGTTCTTC	CASSLNLGEIPDYNEQFF
few	TRBD2	TRBV14	TRBJ2-7	TGTGCCAGCAGCCAAGACTGGGGAGGGAGCGAGCAGTACTTC	CASSQDWGGSEQYF
.	.	TRBV5-6	TRBJ1-5	TGTGCCAGCAGCACGGGACACAATCAGCCCCAGCATTTT	CASSTGHNQPQHF
few	TRBD1	TRBV4-3	TRBJ2-3	TGCGCCAGCAGCGTATCAGGGGGACCGAGGGAAGATACGCAGTATTTT	CASSVSGGPREDTQYF
.	.	TRBV29-1	TRBJ1-1	TGCAGCGTTGATGAGGGATCGGTGAACACTGAAGCTTTCTTT	CSVDEGSVNTEAFF
.	.	TRBV6-5	TRBJ2-1	TGTGCCAGCAGTTACTCGAGTGCCCGGGGTAACAATGAGCAGTTCTTC	CASSYSSARGNNEQFF
.	.	TRBV4-3	TRBJ1-3	TGCGCCAGCAGCGACCTGACGGACTCTGGAAACACCATATATTTT	CASSDLTDSGNTIYF
.	TRBD1	TRBV5-1	TRBJ1-1	TGCGCCAGCAGCTTACAGGGGATGGGCACTGAAGCTTTCTTT	CASSLQGMGTEAFF
once	.	TRBV30	TRBJ1-2	TGTGCCTGGACTGAGGGAGATGGCTACACCTTC	CAWTEGDGYTF
.	.	TRBV25-1	TRBJ2-7	TGTGCCAGCAGTGACCTTCGGGGTTACGAGCAGTACTTC	CASSDLRGYEQYF
.	.	TRBV4-1	TRBJ1-1	TGCGCCAGCAGCCCTAGGGACTCCTTAGGGGCTCGGACTGAAGCTTTCTTT	CASSPRDSLGARTEAFF
.	TRBD1	TRBV30	TRBJ2-7	TGTGCCTGGACAGGGACAGGAGGCTACGAGCAGTACTTC	CAWTGTGGYEQYF
.	TRBD1	TRBV5-1	TRBJ1-4	TGCGCCAGCAGCTTGGTAGGGGGCCAAGTTGAAAAACTGTTTTTT	CASSLVGGQVEKLFF
many	.	TRBV10-2	TRBJ2-3	TGCGCCAGCGTGGAGGTTGCTAGCACAGATACGCAGTATTTT	CASVEVASTDTQYF
.	.	TRBV7-9	TRBJ2-7	TGTGCCAGCAGCTCCAGAGAGCAGGACCCCTACGAGCAGTACTTC	CASSSREQDPYEQYF
.	TRBD1	TRBV5-1	TRBJ1-2	TGCGCCAGCAGCCCTATATCGACAGGGTCGAACTATGGCTACACCTTC	CASSPISTGSNYGYTF
few	.	TRBV5-6	TRBJ1-1	TGTGCCAGCAGCTTTGGACCTCTTGAAGCTTTCTTT	CASSFGPLEAFF
.	TRBD1	TRBV19	TRBJ2-3	TGTGCCAGTAGCCCGGACAGGGACCTTCGATACACAGATACGCAGTATTTT	CASSPDRDLRYTDTQYF
.	TRBD1	TRBV30	TRBJ1-5	TGTGCCTGGAGTGGACAGGGCTCTTATCAGCCCCAGCATTTT	CAWSGQGSYQPQHF
.	.	TRBV7-3	TRBJ1-4	TGTGCCAGCAGCTTATGGGGGGGCCATAATGAAAAACTGTTTTTT	CASSLWGGHNEKLFF
few	TRBD1	TRBV4-3	TRBJ1-4	TGCGCCAGCAGCCAAGATTGGGGGACAGGGGGTGAAAAACTGTTTTTT	CASSQDWGTGGEKLFF
.	.	TRBV11-2	TRBJ2-1	TGTGCCAGCAGCTCACGGACGACTGGGTACAATGAGCAGTTCTTC	CASSSRTTGYNEQFF
.	.	TRBV25-1	TRBJ2-5	TGTGCCAGCAGTGAGATGGCAGAGGAGACCCAGTACTTC	CASSEMAEETQYF
few	.	TRBV5-1	TRBJ1-1	TGCGCCAGCAGCTTGGATTGGCGACAGAACACTGAAGCTTTCTTT	CASSLDWRQNTEAFF
.	TRBD2	TRBV13	TRBJ2-5	TGTGCCAGCAGCTCCCGAGTAGCGGGGATCCAAGAGACCCAGTACTTC	CASSSRVAGIQETQYF
.	.	TRBV4-1	TRBJ2-3	TGCGCCAGCAGCCAAGAAACCCCAGGGGGGGCAGATACGCAGTATTTT	CASSQETPGGADTQYF
few	.	TRBV13	TRBJ2-1	TGTGCCAGCAGAGGGATATTAACCGGGACCACCTACAATGAGCAGTTCTTC	CASRGILTGTTYNEQFF
.	.	TRBV4-1	TRBJ2-1	TGCGCCAGCAGCCAGGGCCCTCAGGGCTACAATGAGCAGTTCTTC	CASSQGPQGYNEQFF
once	.	TRBV6-5	TRBJ2-7	TGTGCCAGCAGTTACGGGGACCGCGAGCAGTACTTC	CASSYGDREQYF
.	.	TRBV9	TRBJ2-7	TGTGCCAGCAGCCCAGCGGACGGTTCCTACGAGCAGTACTTC	CASSPADGSYEQYF
.	TRBD1	TRBV9	TRBJ2-5	TGTGCCAGCAGCGGAGGGACAGTAAAAGAGACCCAGTACTTC	CASSGGTVKETQYF
few	TRBD2	TRBV29-1	TRBJ2-1	TGCAGCGTTGGAGGACTAGCGGGACTTGAGCAGTTCTTC	CSVGGLAGLEQFF
.	TRBD1	TRBV10-3	TRBJ2-7	TGTGCCATCAGTGAGACAAAGGACAGGGGGCGCGAGCAGTACTTC	CAISETKDRGREQYF
few	.	TRBV29-1	TRBJ2-2	TGCAGCGTTGCCGGAACCACCGGGGAGCTGTTTTTT	CSVAGTTGELFF
once	.	TRBV15	TRBJ2-6	TGTGCCACCAGCAGAGATCAGGTGGGGTTAGGGGCCAACGTCCTGACTTTC	CATSRDQVGLGANVLTF
.	.	TRBV30	TRBJ1-2	TGTGCCGGGGACCCGGGGGGCGCCGGTCGAGGCTACACCTTC	CAGDPGGAGRGYTF
.	TRBD1	TRBV27	TRBJ2-3	TGTGCCAGCAGTCCGGACAGGGCCCGCACAGATACGCAGTATTTT	CASSPDRARTDTQYF